These T cell receptor beta chains were read from a single sample in a study of breast tumors, draining lymph nodes, adjacent tissues. TCRdb reprocessed the multiplex PCR reads via MiXCR and lists one record per CDR3 protein. The profile covers approximately 100,000 distinct CDR3 sequences, with around 21% appearing a single time and over 1% taken by the ten largest. The sequenced sample consisted of axillary lymph node tissue. The receptors derive from a female donor with breast cancer. Some clones in this sample may be carry-over from other donors' samples. The CDR3 runs from the conserved cysteine through the conserved F or W. A D gene is named only where the DNA matches it firmly. Size tells how often a clone was seen (once, few, many) or the class of an expanded clone, and some rows leave it out.

>TRBD1|NA|TRBJ2-1|TRBV5-4|16
CASSLATGTGRVEQFF
TGTGCCAGCAGCTTGGCGACCGGGACAGGGAGGGTGGAGCAGTTCTTC
>NA|many|TRBJ2-7|TRBV6-1|12
CASSEGRGEQYF
TGTGCCAGCAGTGAAGGACGGGGAGAGCAGTACTTC
>TRBD2|NA|TRBJ2-1|TRBV30|14
CAWSLRGGLIGQFF
TGTGCCTGGAGTCTTCGCGGGGGGTTAATTGGGCAGTTCTTC
>NA|many|TRBJ2-5|TRBV5-1|13
CASSLTIQETQYF
TGCGCCAGCAGCTTGACTATCCAAGAGACCCAGTACTTC
>TRBD1|NA|TRBJ1-6|TRBV18|15
CASSLDGQGYSPLHF
TGTGCCAGCTCACTAGACGGACAGGGATATTCACCCCTCCACTTT
>NA|many|TRBJ2-3|TRBV10-3|14
CAISEYSSTDTQYF
TGTGCCATCAGTGAGTACTCTAGCACAGATACGCAGTATTTT
>NA|many|TRBJ2-5|TRBV7-8|13
CASSLLSEETQYF
TGTGCCAGCAGCTTATTGTCGGAGGAGACCCAGTACTTC
>TRBD1|many|TRBJ1-5|TRBV6-6|17
CASSYRTGEEGNQPQHF
TGTGCCAGCAGTTACCGGACAGGGGAAGAGGGCAATCAGCCCCAGCATTTT
>TRBD1|NA|TRBJ2-7|TRBV30|14
CAWSAPGQFHEQYF
TGTGCCTGGAGTGCCCCGGGACAGTTTCACGAGCAGTACTTC
>NA|many|TRBJ2-3|TRBV11-2|11
CASSLPDTQYF
TGTGCCAGCAGCTTACCAGATACGCAGTATTTT
>TRBD1|many|TRBJ1-6|TRBV5-1|15
CASSPGQGPNSPLHF
TGCGCCAGCAGCCCAGGACAGGGCCCCAATTCACCCCTCCACTTT
>TRBD1|NA|TRBJ1-6|TRBV5-1|15
CASSLGTGRFSPLHF
TGTGCCAGCAGCTTGGGGACAGGACGATTTTCACCCCTCCACTTT
>NA|few|TRBJ2-3|TRBV6-5|15
CASSYQGANSDTQYF
TGTGCCAGCAGTTATCAGGGCGCTAACTCAGATACGCAGTATTTT
>TRBD1|many|TRBJ1-5|TRBV5-4|17
CASSSEQGRRSNQPQHF
TGTGCCAGCAGCTCCGAACAGGGGAGGAGGAGCAATCAGCCCCAGCATTTT
>NA|many|TRBJ2-2|TRBV6-5|12
CAILSPGGELFF
TGTGCCATCCTATCCCCGGGCGGGGAGCTGTTTTTT
>NA|NA|TRBJ1-1|TRBV19|16
CASSTRGGAVNTEAFF
TGTGCCAGTAGTACCCGGGGGGGCGCGGTGAACACTGAAGCTTTCTTT
>TRBD2|many|TRBJ2-2|TRBV5-1|16
CASSLLAGANTGELFF
TGCGCCAGCAGCTTACTAGCGGGAGCGAACACCGGGGAGCTGTTTTTT
>NA|NA|TRBJ1-1|TRBV5-1|15
CASSLRARTNTEAFF
TGCGCCAGCAGCTTGAGGGCAAGGACGAACACTGAAGCTTTCTTT
>NA|NA|TRBJ1-5|TRBV2|14
CASSADRSNQPQHF
TGTGCCAGCAGTGCCGACAGGAGCAATCAGCCCCAGCATTTT
>TRBD2|many|TRBJ2-3|TRBV14|16
CASSRTSGSSTDTQYF
TGTGCCAGCAGCCGAACTAGCGGGAGTAGCACAGATACGCAGTATTTT
>NA|NA|TRBJ2-7|TRBV20-1|13
CSARSSTDYEQYF
TGCAGTGCTAGGAGTTCTACAGATTACGAGCAGTACTTC
>NA|many|TRBJ2-7|TRBV2|12
CASRMGGYEQYF
TGTGCCAGCAGGATGGGGGGCTACGAGCAGTACTTC
>NA|NA|TRBJ2-4|TRBV12-3/TRBV12-4|16
CASSFGQGLAKNIQYF
TGTGCCAGCAGTTTTGGGCAGGGGCTAGCCAAAAACATTCAGTACTTC
>TRBD1|NA|TRBJ1-2|TRBV12-3/TRBV12-4|14
CASSFRGLGDGYTF
TGTGCCAGCAGTTTTAGGGGGCTGGGAGATGGCTACACCTTC
>NA|many|TRBJ1-2|TRBV24-1|16
CATSPSPGHGNYGYTF
TGTGCCACCAGTCCCTCCCCGGGACACGGTAACTATGGCTACACCTTC
>TRBD2|many|TRBJ2-7|TRBV7-2|19
CASSLGGSSGRVGLYEQYF
TGTGCCAGCAGCTTAGGAGGGTCTAGCGGGAGGGTCGGGTTGTACGAGCAGTACTTC
>TRBD2|many|TRBJ2-3|TRBV11-3|15
CASSSIAGGADTQYF
TGTGCCAGCAGCTCCATAGCGGGAGGGGCAGATACGCAGTATTTT
>TRBD2|many|TRBJ2-5|TRBV20-1|15
CSATTYGGRKETQYF
TGCAGTGCCACCACCTACGGCGGGAGGAAAGAGACCCAGTACTTC
>NA|NA|TRBJ1-1|TRBV5-1|13
CASSFGRGTEAFF
TGCGCCAGCAGCTTTGGAAGGGGCACTGAAGCTTTCTTT
>NA|many|TRBJ2-3|TRBV5-1|13
CASSPHGGDTQYF
TGCGCCAGCAGCCCCCATGGGGGGGATACGCAGTATTTT
>TRBD1|many|TRBJ2-5|TRBV9|15
CASSVGWQGAETQYF
TGTGCCAGCAGCGTCGGCTGGCAGGGGGCGGAGACCCAGTACTTC
>TRBD2|few|TRBJ2-5|TRBV28|15
CASSFTSAGVETQYF
TGTGCCAGCAGTTTCACGTCTGCGGGAGTAGAGACCCAGTACTTC
>NA|NA|TRBJ1-5|TRBV30|13
CAWSDDGPSPQHF
TGTGCCTGGAGTGACGACGGACCTTCTCCCCAGCATTTT
>NA|NA|TRBJ1-3|TRBV9|18
CASSVGEGTTFSGNTIYF
TGTGCCAGCAGCGTAGGCGAAGGGACGACCTTCTCTGGAAACACCATATATTTT
>NA|many|TRBJ1-5|TRBV5-5|15
CASSRGREDNQPQHF
TGTGCCAGCAGCCGCGGGAGGGAGGACAATCAGCCCCAGCATTTT
>TRBD1|NA|TRBJ1-1|TRBV20-1|14
CSARDGTANTEAFF
TGCAGTGCTAGAGATGGGACAGCGAACACTGAAGCTTTCTTT
>TRBD1|few|TRBJ2-3|TRBV30|15
CAWSVGTGGTDTQYF
TGTGCCTGGAGCGTGGGGACAGGGGGGACAGATACGCAGTATTTT
>TRBD2|NA|TRBJ2-1|TRBV6-1|16
CASSGLAGGPYNEQFF
TGTGCCAGCAGTGGACTAGCGGGAGGACCCTACAATGAGCAGTTCTTC
>TRBD2|NA|TRBJ2-1|TRBV4-2|19
CASSQGLAGPGGSYNEQFF
TGTGCCAGCAGCCAGGGACTAGCGGGACCCGGGGGCTCCTACAATGAGCAGTTCTTC
>NA|many|TRBJ1-6|TRBV5-6|14
CASSLASYNSPLHF
TGTGCCAGCAGCTTGGCGTCGTATAATTCACCCCTCCACTTT
>TRBD2|many|TRBJ2-1|TRBV5-4|16
CASSLAATSGDNEQFF
TGTGCCAGCAGCTTGGCCGCGACTAGCGGAGACAATGAGCAGTTCTTC
>NA|many|TRBJ2-7|TRBV15|13
CATRQGGTYEQYF
TGTGCCACTCGCCAGGGAGGAACCTACGAGCAGTACTTC
>TRBD2|many|TRBJ2-3|TRBV20-1|15
CSASAGGLVTDTQYF
TGCAGTGCTAGTGCGGGGGGCCTGGTGACAGATACGCAGTATTTT
>NA|NA|TRBJ2-7|TRBV28|14
CAGSLRGFSYEQYF
TGTGCCGGCAGTTTAAGGGGTTTCTCCTACGAGCAGTACTTC
>NA|many|TRBJ2-1|TRBV9|14
CASSVGGTYNEQFF
TGTGCCAGCAGCGTGGGCGGAACCTACAATGAGCAGTTCTTC
>NA|few|TRBJ1-5|TRBV19|13
CASSAGGNQPQHF
TGTGCCAGTAGCGCAGGGGGCAATCAGCCCCAGCATTTT
>NA|many|TRBJ1-4|TRBV5-1|14
CASPLQTDNEKLFF
TGCGCCAGCCCCCTCCAGACGGATAATGAAAAACTGTTTTTT
>TRBD1|many|TRBJ2-1|TRBV6-1|15
CASRGRTGGYNEQFF
TGTGCCAGCAGGGGTAGGACAGGGGGGTACAATGAGCAGTTCTTC
>NA|many|TRBJ1-2|TRBV20-1|17
CSAPLLTTFPSNYGYTF
TGCAGTGCTCCCCTCCTTACGACATTCCCCTCTAACTATGGCTACACCTTC
>NA|many|TRBJ1-2|TRBV29-1|13
CSARTLGVGGYTF
TGCAGCGCCCGGACCCTCGGGGTAGGGGGCTACACCTTC
>TRBD2|many|TRBJ2-5|TRBV11-2|20
CASSLVGSGRLAGSQETQYF
TGTGCCAGCAGCTTAGTGGGGTCTGGGAGACTAGCGGGTTCTCAAGAGACCCAGTACTTC
>NA|many|TRBJ1-3|TRBV9|13
CASAGQTGNTIYF
TGTGCCAGCGCGGGGCAAACTGGAAACACCATATATTTT
>NA|NA|TRBJ2-1|TRBV5-1|15
CASSLVSTGRNEQFF
TGCGCCAGCAGCTTGGTGTCGACCGGGCGCAATGAGCAGTTCTTC
>TRBD2|many|TRBJ2-7|TRBV20-1|14
CSARGLAGDYEQYF
TGCAGTGCTAGAGGACTAGCGGGGGACTACGAGCAGTACTTC
>NA|many|TRBJ2-2|TRBV5-6|16
CASSPAAGTSTGELFF
TGTGCCAGCAGCCCTGCGGCCGGTACAAGCACCGGGGAGCTGTTTTTT